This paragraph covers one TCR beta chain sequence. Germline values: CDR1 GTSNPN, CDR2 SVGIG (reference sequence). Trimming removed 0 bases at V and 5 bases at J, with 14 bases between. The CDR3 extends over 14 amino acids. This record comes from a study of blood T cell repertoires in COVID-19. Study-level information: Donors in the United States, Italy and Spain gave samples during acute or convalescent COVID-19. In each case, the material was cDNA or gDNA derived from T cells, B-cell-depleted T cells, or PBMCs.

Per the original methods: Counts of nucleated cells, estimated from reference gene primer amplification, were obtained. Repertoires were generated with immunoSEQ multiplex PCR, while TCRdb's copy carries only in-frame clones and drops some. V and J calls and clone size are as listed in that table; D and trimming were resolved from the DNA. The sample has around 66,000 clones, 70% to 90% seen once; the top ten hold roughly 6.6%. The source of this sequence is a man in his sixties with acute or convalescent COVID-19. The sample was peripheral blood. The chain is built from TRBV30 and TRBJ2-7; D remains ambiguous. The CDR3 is CAWSVGQLADEQYF. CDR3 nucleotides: TGTGCCTGGAGTGTAGGTCAGTTAGCCGACGAGCAGTACTTC.